Here is one T cell receptor (beta chain) with its context. Its antigen is still unknown. This record belongs to a study of cytomegalovirus exposure and HLA in healthy donors. Looked up from germline, CDR1 is MDHEN and CDR2 is SYDVKM. Trimming removed 5 bases at V and 1 base at J, with 11 bases between. The CDR3 is 14 amino acids. Broader study findings: DRB1 had the most TCR associations and HLA-C the fewest, a later analysis found, with rates varying by HLA locus.

Primers for the PCR totalled 60 Vbeta and 13 Jbeta. Some clones are missing from TCRdb's copy, which holds only in-frame ones; the method was immunoSEQ multiplex PCR. The sample lists around 150,000 clones; 60% to 85% were seen once. The donors (healthy individuals) were bone marrow donors. The sample consisted of PBMCs. The receptor comes from a man aged 25-45 years in good health and CMV-seropositive. V usage is TRBV28 and J usage is TRBJ1-1, with D unclear. The CDR3 DNA follows: TGTGCCAGCAGTCCACTTATGCGGAACACTGAAGCTTTCTTT. Translating it yields CASSPLMRNTEAFF.